The sequence of this T cell receptor (beta chain) was determined in a study of shared clonotypes between healthy human individuals. Study-level results: The sole specimen, blood, was sampled, and tissue repertoires likely differ. In having few donors, the study represented limited genetic and exposure-history diversity. Memory subsets generally showed smaller estimated richness than naive subsets did.

CDR1 and CDR2 from the germline V gene are MNHNY and SVGAGI (reference sequence). This CDR3 spans 16 amino acids. Germline trimming cut 2 bases from V and 2 bases from J; bases unmatched to any gene: 4. Concerning this clone itself: Its antigen is undetermined.

An even split of each subset's genomic DNA across several immunoSEQ plates was performed. The protocol was immunoSEQ multiplex PCR, while the TCRdb copy is restricted to in-frame clones and leaves out a portion. The table includes approximately 2.5 million clones, roughly nine tenths detected once. The specimen sequenced was naive CD4+ T cells sorted from blood. The subset: CD45RA+ positively selected. The source is a man aged 18 to 29 in good health. J is TRBJ2-5 and V is TRBV6-6, with 11 bases identical to TRBD2. The CDR3 spells CASSYGSGGGQETQYF. CDR3 sequence (DNA): TGTGCCAGCAGTTACGGTAGCGGGGGGGGACAAGAGACCCAGTACTTC.